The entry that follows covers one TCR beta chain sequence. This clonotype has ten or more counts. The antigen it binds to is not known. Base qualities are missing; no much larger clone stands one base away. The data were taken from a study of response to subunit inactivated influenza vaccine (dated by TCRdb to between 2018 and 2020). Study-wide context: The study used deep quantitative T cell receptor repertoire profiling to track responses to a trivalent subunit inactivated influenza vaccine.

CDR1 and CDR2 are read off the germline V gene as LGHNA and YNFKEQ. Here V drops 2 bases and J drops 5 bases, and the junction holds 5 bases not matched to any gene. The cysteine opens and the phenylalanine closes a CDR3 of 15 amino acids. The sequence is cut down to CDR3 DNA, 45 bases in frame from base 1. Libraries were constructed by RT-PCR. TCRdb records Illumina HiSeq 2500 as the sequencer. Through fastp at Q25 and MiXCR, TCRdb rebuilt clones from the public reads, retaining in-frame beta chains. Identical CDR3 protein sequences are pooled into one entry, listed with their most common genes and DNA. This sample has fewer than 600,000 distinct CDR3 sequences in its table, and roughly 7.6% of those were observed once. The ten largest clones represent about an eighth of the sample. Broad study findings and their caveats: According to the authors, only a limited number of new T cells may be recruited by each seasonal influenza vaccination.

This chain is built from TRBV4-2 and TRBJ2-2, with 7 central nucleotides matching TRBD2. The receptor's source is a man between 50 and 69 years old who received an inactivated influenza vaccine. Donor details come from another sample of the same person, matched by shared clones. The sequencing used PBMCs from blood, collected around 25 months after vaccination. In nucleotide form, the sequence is TGTGCCAGCAGCCAACCGGGGGGAGGAACCGGGGAGCTGTTTTTT. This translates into CASSQPGGGTGELFF.